This T cell receptor (beta chain) was sequenced for a study of Graves' ophthalmopathy and Graves' hyperthyroidism. Points from the study as a whole: As the model predicted ophthalmopathy progression, it achieved a sensitivity of 70% to 71% and a specificity of around 76%. A majority of expanded thyroid clonotypes exceeding 0.001 frequency were likewise present in blood.

CDR3 length: 16 residues. Germline V gene data show CDR1 as MNHEY and CDR2 as SVGAGI. V lost 5 bases and J lost 8, with 19 bases in between. Patients newly diagnosed with hyperthyroidism, under 2 months' duration, were aged 18 to 65, the study reports. Diagnosis relied on clinical symptoms, serum thyroxine, TRAb, thyroid ultrasound and orbital computed tomography. RNA transcripts provided the template for amplifying TCR beta CDR3 regions. The first-round RT-PCR employed HTBI primers together with the Qiagen OneStep RT-PCR kit. A multiplex PCR was then performed as the second round. TCRdb processed the multiplex PCR reads anew with MiXCR; each CDR3 protein has one entry. The sample contains around 1,000,000 distinct CDR3 sequences, roughly 35% of which appear only once. About this clonotype itself: As yet, its antigen is unknown.

What was sequenced was peripheral blood or thyroid tissue (not recorded which). The chain combines TRBV6-5 with TRBJ1-6; a weak D match, TRBD1 (5 bases). The sequence was collected from an adult man with Graves' hyperthyroidism. The CDR3 DNA reads TGTGCCAGCAGTGAAGACTGGGGGACGGGCGATTCACCCCTCCACTTT. Protein sequence: CASSEDWGTGDSPLHF.